This TCR beta chain was sequenced for a study of T cells in localized non-small cell lung cancer. Broader study findings: T cell clonality was highest in uninvolved adjacent lung, above tumor. For the top 100 tumor clones, a median roughly 56 also appeared in adjacent lung. Patients showing higher blood T cell density tended to see longer overall survival.

This table comes from immunoSEQ multiplex PCR, and its TCRdb copy is limited to in-frame clones, with some not included. The sample has more than 30,000 clones, 88% seen once. Details on this clone: Its target is unknown.

Germline lookup yields CDR1 SGDLS and CDR2 YYNGEE. V was pared by 2 bases and J by 1 base, with 10 bases between. This CDR3 region has 14 residues. This chain links TRBV9 with TRBJ2-7; D may be TRBD1 or TRBD2 (6 bases each). The specimen comprised peripheral blood mononuclear cells, sampled before any cancer treatment. This clonotype was sampled from a woman aged 35-70 years with stage III lung adenocarcinoma. CDR3: CASSVRDMSYEQYF. The CDR3 nucleotides read TGTGCCAGCAGCGTGCGGGACATGTCCTACGAGCAGTACTTC.